This T cell receptor (beta chain) was profiled in a study of patients and donors after allogeneic stem cell transplantation. This clonotype turned up a few times. MiXCR, applied by TCRdb to the RT-PCR reads, yields one record per CDR3 protein. The sample includes about 960,000 distinct CDR3 sequences, about a sixth of them seen just once. This CDR3 has 15 amino acids. The V gene lost 3 bases and the J gene lost 5 bases, with 16 bases spanning the gap. This sequence was found in a human donor who was either an allogeneic HSCT recipient or a stem cell or donor lymphocyte infusion donor (not recorded which). It is not recorded whose cells these are; they may come from a transplant donor. What was sequenced was blood, either unsorted or a sorted T cell fraction (not recorded which). The V and J genes are TRBV12-3 or TRBV12-4 and TRBJ1-1; possible D gene TRBD1, 6 bases. CDR3 bases: TGTGCCAGCAGTTTGCCCAAAGGGGGGGGAACTGAAGCTTTCTTT. It encodes CASSLPKGGGTEAFF.